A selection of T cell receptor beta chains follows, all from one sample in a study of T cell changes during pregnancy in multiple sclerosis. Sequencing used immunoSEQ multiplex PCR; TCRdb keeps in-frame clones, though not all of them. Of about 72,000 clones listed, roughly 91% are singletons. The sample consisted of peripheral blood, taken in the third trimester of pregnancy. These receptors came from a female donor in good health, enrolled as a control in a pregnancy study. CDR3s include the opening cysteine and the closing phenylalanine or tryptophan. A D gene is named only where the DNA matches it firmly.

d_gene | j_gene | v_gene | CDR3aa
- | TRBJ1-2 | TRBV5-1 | CASSLRDNYGYTF
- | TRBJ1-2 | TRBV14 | CASSSGLNYGYTF
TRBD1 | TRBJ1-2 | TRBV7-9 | CASSFGSDRGTLYGYTF
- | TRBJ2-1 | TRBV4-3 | CASSQELAAYNEQFF
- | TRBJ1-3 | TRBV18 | CASSPAGRSGNTIYF
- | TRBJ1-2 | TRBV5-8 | CASSFNSLPYGYTF
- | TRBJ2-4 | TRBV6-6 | CASSYQKNIQYF
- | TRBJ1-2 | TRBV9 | CASSGRGTKETRSNYGYTF
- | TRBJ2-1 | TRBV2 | CASTEGFGNEQFF
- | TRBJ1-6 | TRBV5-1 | CASSLGRDNSPLHF
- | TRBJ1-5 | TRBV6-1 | CASRGWDSNQPQHF
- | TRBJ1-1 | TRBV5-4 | CASSPGHTNGNTEAFF
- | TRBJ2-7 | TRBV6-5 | CASSSLYYEQYF
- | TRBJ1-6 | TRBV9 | CASSVSDSYNSPLHF
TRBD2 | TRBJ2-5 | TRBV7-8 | CASSLGGSGRETQYF
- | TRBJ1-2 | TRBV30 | CAWSLAGRGYTF
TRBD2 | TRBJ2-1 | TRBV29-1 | CSVQRTSGGRGEQFF
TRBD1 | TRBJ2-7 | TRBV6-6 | CASRETGQGAYEQYF
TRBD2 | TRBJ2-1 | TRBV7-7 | CASSLSGVSLNEQFF
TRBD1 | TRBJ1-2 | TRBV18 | CASSRLLTGEYGYTF
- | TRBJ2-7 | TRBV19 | CASSSYQGNEQYF
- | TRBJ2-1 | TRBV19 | CASSPLGGSYNEQFF